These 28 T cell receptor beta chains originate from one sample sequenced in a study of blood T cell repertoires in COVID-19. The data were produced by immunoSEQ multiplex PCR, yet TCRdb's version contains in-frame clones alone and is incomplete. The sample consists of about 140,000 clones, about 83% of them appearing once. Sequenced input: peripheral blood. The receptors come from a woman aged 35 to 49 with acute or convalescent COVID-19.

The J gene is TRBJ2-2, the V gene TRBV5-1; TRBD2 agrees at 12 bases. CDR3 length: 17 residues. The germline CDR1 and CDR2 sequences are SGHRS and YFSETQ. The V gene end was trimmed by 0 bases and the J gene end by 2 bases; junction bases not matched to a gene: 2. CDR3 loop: CASSLVLAGGNTGELFF. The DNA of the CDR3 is TGCGCCAGCAGCTTGGTACTAGCGGGAGGAAACACCGGGGAGCTGTTTTTT.

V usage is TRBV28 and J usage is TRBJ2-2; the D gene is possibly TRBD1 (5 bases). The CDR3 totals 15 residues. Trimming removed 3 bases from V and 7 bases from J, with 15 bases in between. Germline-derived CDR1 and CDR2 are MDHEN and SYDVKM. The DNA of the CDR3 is TGTGCCAGCAGTTTCCCCAGCAGGGTGGTCGGGGAGCTGTTTTTT. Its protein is CASSFPSRVVGELFF. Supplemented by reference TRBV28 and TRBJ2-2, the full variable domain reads DVKVTQSSRYLVKRTGEKVFLECVQDMDHENMFWYRQDPGLGLRLIYFSYDVKMKEKGDIPEGYSVSREKKERFSLILESASTNQTSMYLCASSFPSRVVGELFFGEGSRLTVL.

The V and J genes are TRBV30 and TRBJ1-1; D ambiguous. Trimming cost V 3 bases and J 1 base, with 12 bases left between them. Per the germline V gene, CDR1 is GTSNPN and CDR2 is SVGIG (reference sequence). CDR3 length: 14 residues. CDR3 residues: CAWSRIASNTEAFF. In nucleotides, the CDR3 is TGTGCCTGGAGCCGCATTGCGTCGAACACTGAAGCTTTCTTT.

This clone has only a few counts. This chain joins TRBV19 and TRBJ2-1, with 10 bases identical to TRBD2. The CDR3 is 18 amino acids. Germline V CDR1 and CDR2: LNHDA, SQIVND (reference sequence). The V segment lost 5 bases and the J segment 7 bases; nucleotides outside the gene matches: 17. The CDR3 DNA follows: TGTGCCAGTAGTGGACAGGGTAGGGTAGCGGGAGGTCTGAATGAGCAGTTCTTC. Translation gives CASSGQGRVAGGLNEQFF.

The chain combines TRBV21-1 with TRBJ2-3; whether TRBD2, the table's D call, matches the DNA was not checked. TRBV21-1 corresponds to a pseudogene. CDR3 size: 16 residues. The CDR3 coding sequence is TGTGCCAGCAGCATCGGGACTAGCGGGGCGGGGGATACGCAGTATTTT. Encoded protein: CASSIGTSGAGDTQYF.

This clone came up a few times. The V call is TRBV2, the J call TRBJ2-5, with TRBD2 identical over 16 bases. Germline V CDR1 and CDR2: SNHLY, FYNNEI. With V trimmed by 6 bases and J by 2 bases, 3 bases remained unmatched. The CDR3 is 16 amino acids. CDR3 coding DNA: TGTGCCAGCAGGGGACTAGCGGGAGGGTCACAAGAGACCCAGTACTTC. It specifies CASRGLAGGSQETQYF.

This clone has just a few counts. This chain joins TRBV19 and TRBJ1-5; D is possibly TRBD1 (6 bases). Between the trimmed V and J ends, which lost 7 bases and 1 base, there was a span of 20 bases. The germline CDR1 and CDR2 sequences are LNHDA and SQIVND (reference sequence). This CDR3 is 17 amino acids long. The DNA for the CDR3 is TGTGCCAGTACCTTTACAGGGAGTGGTAGAAGCAATCAGCCCCAGCATTTT. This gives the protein CASTFTGSGRSNQPQHF.

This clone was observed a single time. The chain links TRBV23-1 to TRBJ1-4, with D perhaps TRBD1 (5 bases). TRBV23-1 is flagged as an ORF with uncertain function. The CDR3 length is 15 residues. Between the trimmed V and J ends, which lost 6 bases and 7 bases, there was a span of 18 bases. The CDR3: CASSGRQWRAEKLFF. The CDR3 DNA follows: TGCGCCAGCAGCGGGCGACAGTGGAGGGCTGAAAAACTGTTTTTT.

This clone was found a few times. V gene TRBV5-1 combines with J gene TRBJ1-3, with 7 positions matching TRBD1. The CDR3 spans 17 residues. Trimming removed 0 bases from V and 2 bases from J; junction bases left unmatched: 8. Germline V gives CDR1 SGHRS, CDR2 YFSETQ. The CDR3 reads CASSLVPMTGTGNTIYF. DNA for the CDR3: TGCGCCAGCAGCTTGGTCCCTATGACAGGGACTGGAAACACCATATATTTT.

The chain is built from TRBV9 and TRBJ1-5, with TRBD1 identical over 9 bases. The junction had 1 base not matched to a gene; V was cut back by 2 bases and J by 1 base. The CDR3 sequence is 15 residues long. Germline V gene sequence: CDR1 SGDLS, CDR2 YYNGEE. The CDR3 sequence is CASSVTGGSNQPQHF. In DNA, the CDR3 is TGTGCCAGCAGCGTGACAGGGGGAAGCAATCAGCCCCAGCATTTT. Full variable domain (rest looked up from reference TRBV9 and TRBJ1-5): DSGVTQTPKHLITATGQRVTLRCSPRSGDLSVYWYQQSLDQGLQFLIQYYNGEERAKGNILERFSAQQFPDLHSELNLSSLELGDSALYFCASSVTGGSNQPQHFGDGTRLSIL.

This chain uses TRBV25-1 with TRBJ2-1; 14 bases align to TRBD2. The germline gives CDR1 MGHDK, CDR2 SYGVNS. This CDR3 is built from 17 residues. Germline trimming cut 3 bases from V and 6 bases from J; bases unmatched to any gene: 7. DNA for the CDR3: TGTGCCAGCAGTGATCCAACGACTAGCGGGAGGGGCAATGAGCAGTTCTTC. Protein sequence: CASSDPTTSGRGNEQFF. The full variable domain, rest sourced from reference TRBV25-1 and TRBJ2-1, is EADIYQTPRYLVIGTGKKITLECSQTMGHDKMYWYQQDPGMELHLIHYSYGVNSTEKGDLSSESTVSRIRTEHFPLTLESARPSHTSQYLCASSDPTTSGRGNEQFFGPGTRLTVL.

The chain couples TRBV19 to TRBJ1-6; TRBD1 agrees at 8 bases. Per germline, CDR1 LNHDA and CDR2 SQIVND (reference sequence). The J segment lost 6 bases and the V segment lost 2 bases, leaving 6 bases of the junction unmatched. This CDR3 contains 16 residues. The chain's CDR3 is CASSITGGVGNSPLHF. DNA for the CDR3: TGTGCCAGTAGTATAACAGGGGGAGTAGGTAATTCACCCCTCCACTTT. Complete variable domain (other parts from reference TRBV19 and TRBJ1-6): DGGITQSPKYLFRKEGQNVTLSCEQNLNHDAMYWYRQDPGQGLRLIYYSQIVNDFQKGDIAEGYSVSREKKESFPLTVTSAQKNPTAFYLCASSITGGVGNSPLHFGNGTRLTVT.

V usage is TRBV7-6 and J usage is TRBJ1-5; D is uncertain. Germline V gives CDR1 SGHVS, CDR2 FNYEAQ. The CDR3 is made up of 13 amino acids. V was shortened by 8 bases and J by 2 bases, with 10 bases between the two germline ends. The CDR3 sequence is CASSGDGNQPQHF. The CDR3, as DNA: TGTGCCAGCTCGGGAGATGGCAATCAGCCCCAGCATTTT. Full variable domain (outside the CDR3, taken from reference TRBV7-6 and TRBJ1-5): GAGVSQSPRYKVTKRGQDVALRCDPISGHVSLYWYRQALGQGPEFLTYFNYEAQQDKSGLPNDRFSAERPEGSISTLTIQRTEQRDSAMYRCASSGDGNQPQHFGDGTRLSIL.

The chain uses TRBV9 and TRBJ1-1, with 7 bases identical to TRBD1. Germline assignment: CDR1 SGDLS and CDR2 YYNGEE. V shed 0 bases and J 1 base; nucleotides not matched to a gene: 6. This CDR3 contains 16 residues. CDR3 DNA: TGTGCCAGCAGCGTAGGGGGGAGACAGGGGAACACTGAAGCTTTCTTT. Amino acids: CASSVGGRQGNTEAFF.

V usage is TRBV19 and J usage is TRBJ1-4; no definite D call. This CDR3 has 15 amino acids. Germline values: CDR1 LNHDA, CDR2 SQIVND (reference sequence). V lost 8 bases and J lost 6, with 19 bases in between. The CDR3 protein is CASPQVGGYDEKLFF. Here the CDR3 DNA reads TGTGCCAGTCCCCAGGTGGGAGGGTACGATGAAAAACTGTTTTTT. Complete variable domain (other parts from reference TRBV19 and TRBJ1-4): DGGITQSPKYLFRKEGQNVTLSCEQNLNHDAMYWYRQDPGQGLRLIYYSQIVNDFQKGDIAEGYSVSREKKESFPLTVTSAQKNPTAFYLCASPQVGGYDEKLFFGSGTQLSVL.

The CDR3 spells CASSYSASGGAETQYF. In nucleotides, the CDR3 is TGTGCCAGCAGTTACTCGGCTAGCGGGGGGGCCGAGACCCAGTACTTC. The V and J genes are TRBV6-5 and TRBJ2-5, with 12 bases that match TRBD2. Germline V lookup: CDR1 MNHEY, CDR2 SVGAGI. The CDR3 contains 16 residues. V was pared by 0 bases and J by 5 bases, with 4 bases of the junction left unmatched.

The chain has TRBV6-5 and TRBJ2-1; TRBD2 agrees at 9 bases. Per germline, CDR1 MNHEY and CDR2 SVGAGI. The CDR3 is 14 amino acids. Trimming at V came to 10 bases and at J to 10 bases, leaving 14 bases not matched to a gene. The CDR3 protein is CATKEGGRVSEQFF. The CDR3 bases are TGTGCCACAAAAGAGGGCGGGAGGGTATCGGAGCAGTTCTTC.

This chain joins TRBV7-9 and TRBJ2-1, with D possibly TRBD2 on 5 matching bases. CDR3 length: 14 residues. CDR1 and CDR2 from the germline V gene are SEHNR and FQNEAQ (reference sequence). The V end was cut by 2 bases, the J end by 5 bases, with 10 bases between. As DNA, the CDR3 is TGTGCCAGCAGCTTACGGGTGAGGGACAATGAGCAGTTCTTC. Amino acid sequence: CASSLRVRDNEQFF.

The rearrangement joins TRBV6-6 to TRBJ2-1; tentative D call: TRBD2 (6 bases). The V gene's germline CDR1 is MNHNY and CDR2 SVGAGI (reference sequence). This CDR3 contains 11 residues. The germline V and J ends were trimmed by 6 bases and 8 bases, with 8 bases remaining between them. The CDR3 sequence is CASRRRDEQFF. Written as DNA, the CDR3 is TGTGCCAGCAGACGGAGGGATGAGCAGTTCTTC.

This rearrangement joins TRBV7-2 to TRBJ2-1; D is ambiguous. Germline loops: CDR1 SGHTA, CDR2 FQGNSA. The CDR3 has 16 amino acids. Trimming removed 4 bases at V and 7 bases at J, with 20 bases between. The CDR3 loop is CASSSHSPRVENEQFF. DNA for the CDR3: TGTGCCAGCAGCTCCCATAGCCCCCGGGTAGAGAATGAGCAGTTCTTC. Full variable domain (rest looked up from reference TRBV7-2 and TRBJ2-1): GAGVSQSPSNKVTEKGKDVELRCDPISGHTALYWYRQSLGQGLEFLIYFQGNSAPDKSGLPSDRFSAERTGGSVSTLTIQRTQQEDSAVYLCASSSHSPRVENEQFFGPGTRLTVL.

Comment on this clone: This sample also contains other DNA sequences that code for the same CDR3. In DNA form, the CDR3 reads TGTGCCAGCAGCTTAGCCGGGGGGCGCACCGGGGAGCTGTTTTTT. Translated: CASSLAGGRTGELFF. This chain joins TRBV7-2 and TRBJ2-2, with a possible D match to TRBD2 (7 bases). V was clipped by 0 bases and J by 4 bases, with 9 bases between them. The CDR3 is 15 amino acids. Germline lookup yields CDR1 SGHTA and CDR2 FQGNSA.

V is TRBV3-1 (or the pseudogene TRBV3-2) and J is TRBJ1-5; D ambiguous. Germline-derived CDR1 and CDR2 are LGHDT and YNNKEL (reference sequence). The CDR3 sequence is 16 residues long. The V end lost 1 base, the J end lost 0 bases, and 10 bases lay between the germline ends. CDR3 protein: CASSQGFAYSNQPQHF. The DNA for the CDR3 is TGTGCCAGCAGCCAAGGGTTCGCCTATAGCAATCAGCCCCAGCATTTT.

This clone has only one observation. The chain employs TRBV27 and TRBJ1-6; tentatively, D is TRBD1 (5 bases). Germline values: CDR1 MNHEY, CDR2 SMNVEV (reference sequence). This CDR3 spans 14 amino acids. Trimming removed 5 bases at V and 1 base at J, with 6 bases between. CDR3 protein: CASSQGSYNSPLHF. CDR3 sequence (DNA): TGTGCCAGCAGTCAGGGATCCTATAATTCACCCCTCCACTTT.

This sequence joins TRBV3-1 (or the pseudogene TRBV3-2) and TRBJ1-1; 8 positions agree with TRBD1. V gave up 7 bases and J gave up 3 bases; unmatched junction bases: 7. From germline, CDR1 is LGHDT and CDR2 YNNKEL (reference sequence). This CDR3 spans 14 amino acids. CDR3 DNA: TGTGCCAGCACCCAGGGACAGGACCACACTGAAGCTTTCTTT. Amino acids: CASTQGQDHTEAFF.

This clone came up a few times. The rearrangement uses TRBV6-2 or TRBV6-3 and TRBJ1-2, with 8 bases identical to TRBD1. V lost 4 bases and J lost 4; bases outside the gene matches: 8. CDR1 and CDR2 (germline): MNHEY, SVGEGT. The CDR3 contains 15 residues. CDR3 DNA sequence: TGTGCCAGCAGTTCAGGGGGCGGCGGCATCTATGGCTACACCTTC. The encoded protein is CASSSGGGGIYGYTF.

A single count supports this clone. CDR3 in DNA: TGTGCCAGCAGCTTAGAAGGGGGTGCGAATCAGCCCCAGCATTTT. This codes for CASSLEGGANQPQHF. The rearrangement links TRBV7-2 to TRBJ1-5; perhaps TRBD1 as D (6 bases). The ends were cut back, 1 base at V and 4 bases at J, with 11 bases in the middle. The length of the CDR3 is 15 residues. From germline, CDR1 is SGHTA and CDR2 FQGNSA.

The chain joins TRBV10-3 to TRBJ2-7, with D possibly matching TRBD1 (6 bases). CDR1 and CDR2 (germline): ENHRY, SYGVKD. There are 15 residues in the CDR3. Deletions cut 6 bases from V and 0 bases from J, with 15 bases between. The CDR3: CAIRQQGLGSYEQYF. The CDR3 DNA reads TGTGCCATCAGACAACAGGGTCTCGGCTCCTACGAGCAGTACTTC.

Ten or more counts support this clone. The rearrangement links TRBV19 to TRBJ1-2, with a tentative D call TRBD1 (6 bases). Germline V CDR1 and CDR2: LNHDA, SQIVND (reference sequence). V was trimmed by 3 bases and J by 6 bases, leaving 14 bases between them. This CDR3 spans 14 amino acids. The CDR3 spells CASSILQGNDGYTF. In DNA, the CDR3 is TGTGCCAGTAGTATCCTACAGGGAAACGATGGCTACACCTTC.